Listed below are T cell receptor beta chains from one sample, sequenced in a study of beta chain features in type 1 diabetes. Profiled with immunoSEQ multiplex PCR; TCRdb holds only in-frame clones, not every one. The table has 130,000 or so clones, 9% seen once. The sequenced sample consisted of central memory CD4+ T cells from blood. Source of these receptors: a man younger than 45 with type 1 diabetes. The CDR3 runs from the conserved cysteine through the conserved F or W. The order of the fields is D gene, J gene, V gene, clone size, CDR3 DNA, CDR3 protein. The D gene is left open where the match is weak. Size values are once, few and many counts, or a class for expanded clones, and some rows have none.

D gene: .; J gene: TRBJ2-7; V gene: TRBV29-1; clone size: few; CDR3 DNA: TGCAGCGTTGCCGTCAGCTCCTACGAGCAGTACTTC; CDR3 protein: CSVAVSSYEQYF
D gene: TRBD2; J gene: TRBJ2-3; V gene: TRBV7-9; clone size: few; CDR3 DNA: TGTGCCAGCAGCTCACTAGCGGACCGCACAGATACGCAGTATTTT; CDR3 protein: CASSSLADRTDTQYF
D gene: .; J gene: TRBJ1-1; V gene: TRBV19; clone size: .; CDR3 DNA: TGTGCCAGTAATACCAACCGGGGGAACACTGAAGCTTTCTTT; CDR3 protein: CASNTNRGNTEAFF
D gene: .; J gene: TRBJ1-1; V gene: TRBV19; clone size: .; CDR3 DNA: TGTGCCAGTACCTCTGGGAGGACGAACACTGAAGCTTTCTTT; CDR3 protein: CASTSGRTNTEAFF
D gene: TRBD1; J gene: TRBJ2-2; V gene: TRBV28; clone size: .; CDR3 DNA: TGTGTCGAAATGGGGCAGGGGGCCCTTTTGGGGAAGCTGTTTTTT; CDR3 protein: CVEMGQGALLGKLFF
D gene: TRBD1; J gene: TRBJ1-1; V gene: TRBV29-1; clone size: .; CDR3 DNA: TGCAGCGTTGAATGGGGAGGACAGGGAGATACTGAAGCTTTCTTT; CDR3 protein: CSVEWGGQGDTEAFF
D gene: .; J gene: TRBJ2-7; V gene: TRBV7-2; clone size: .; CDR3 DNA: TGTGCCAGCAGCTACGGGGGAGCTCGGACTACCGAGCAGTACTTC; CDR3 protein: CASSYGGARTTEQYF
D gene: .; J gene: TRBJ1-1; V gene: TRBV29-1; clone size: .; CDR3 DNA: TGCAGCGTTGAAGACTGGCAGTCGAACACTGAAGCTTTCTTT; CDR3 protein: CSVEDWQSNTEAFF
D gene: .; J gene: TRBJ1-1; V gene: TRBV29-1; clone size: few; CDR3 DNA: TGCAGCGTTGAAGGAGATCGCACTGAAGCTTTCTTT; CDR3 protein: CSVEGDRTEAFF
D gene: TRBD2; J gene: TRBJ2-1; V gene: TRBV28; clone size: .; CDR3 DNA: TGTGCCAGCAGTTCCCCGGGCGGGGGGACGTTCTTC; CDR3 protein: CASSSPGGGTFF
D gene: .; J gene: TRBJ2-2; V gene: TRBV19; clone size: few; CDR3 DNA: TGTGCCAGTAGTATGGCGGGGCCAAGAGCCGGGGAGCTGTTTTTT; CDR3 protein: CASSMAGPRAGELFF
D gene: TRBD2; J gene: TRBJ2-7; V gene: TRBV5-1; clone size: few; CDR3 DNA: TGCGCCAGCAGCCGCGGTCCTAGCGGGGCCAGCTCCTACGAGCAGTACTTC; CDR3 protein: CASSRGPSGASSYEQYF
D gene: .; J gene: TRBJ1-4; V gene: TRBV4-1; clone size: .; CDR3 DNA: TGCGCCAGCAGCTTGGGAGGGACATATGAAAAACTGTTTTTT; CDR3 protein: CASSLGGTYEKLFF
D gene: TRBD1; J gene: TRBJ2-2; V gene: TRBV19; clone size: .; CDR3 DNA: TGTGCCAGTAGTGGGAGGACAGGGGTCACCGGGGAGCTGTTTTTT; CDR3 protein: CASSGRTGVTGELFF
D gene: .; J gene: TRBJ2-7; V gene: TRBV15; clone size: .; CDR3 DNA: TGTGCCACCAGCAGAGAGAGACAAGCCTACGAGCAGTACTTC; CDR3 protein: CATSRERQAYEQYF
D gene: .; J gene: TRBJ1-6; V gene: TRBV5-1; clone size: .; CDR3 DNA: TGCGCCAGCAGCTTCTCCGGTCATACGAATTCACCCCTCCACTTT; CDR3 protein: CASSFSGHTNSPLHF